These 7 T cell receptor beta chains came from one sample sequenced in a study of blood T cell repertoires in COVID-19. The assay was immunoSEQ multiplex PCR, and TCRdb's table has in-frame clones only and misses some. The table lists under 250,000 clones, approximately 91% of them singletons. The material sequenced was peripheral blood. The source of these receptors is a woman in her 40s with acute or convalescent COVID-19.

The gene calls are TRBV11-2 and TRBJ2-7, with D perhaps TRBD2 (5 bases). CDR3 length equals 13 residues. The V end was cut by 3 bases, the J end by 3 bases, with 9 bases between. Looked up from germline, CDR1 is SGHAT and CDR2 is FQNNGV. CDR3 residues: CASSFGVNYEQYV. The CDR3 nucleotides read TGTGCCAGCAGCTTCGGGGTGAACTACGAGCAGTACGTC.

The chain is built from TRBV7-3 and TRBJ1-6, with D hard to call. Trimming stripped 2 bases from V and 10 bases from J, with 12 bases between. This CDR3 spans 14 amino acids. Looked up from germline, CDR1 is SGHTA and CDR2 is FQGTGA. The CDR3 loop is CASSLSGGESPLHF. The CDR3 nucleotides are TGTGCCAGCAGCTTATCCGGAGGAGAATCACCCCTCCACTTT.

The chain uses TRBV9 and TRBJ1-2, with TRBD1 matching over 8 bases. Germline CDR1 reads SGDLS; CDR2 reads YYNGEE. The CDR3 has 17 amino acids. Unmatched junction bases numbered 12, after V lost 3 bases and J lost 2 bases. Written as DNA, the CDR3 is TGTGCCAGCAGCGCTACGACAGGGGAGCGAGTCAACTATGGCTACACCTTC. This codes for CASSATTGERVNYGYTF.

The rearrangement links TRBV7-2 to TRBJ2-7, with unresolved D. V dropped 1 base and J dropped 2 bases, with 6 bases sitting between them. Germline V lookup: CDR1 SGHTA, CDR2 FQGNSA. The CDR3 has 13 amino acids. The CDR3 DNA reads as TGTGCCAGCAGCTTAGAACCTACCTACGAGCAGTACGTC. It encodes CASSLEPTYEQYV.

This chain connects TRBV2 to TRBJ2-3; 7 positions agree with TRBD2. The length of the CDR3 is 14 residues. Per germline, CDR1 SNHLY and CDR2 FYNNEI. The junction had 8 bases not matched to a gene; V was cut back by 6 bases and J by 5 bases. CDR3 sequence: CASRRVTSVDTQYF. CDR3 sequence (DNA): TGTGCCAGCAGGCGGGTTACTAGCGTAGATACGCAGTATTTT.

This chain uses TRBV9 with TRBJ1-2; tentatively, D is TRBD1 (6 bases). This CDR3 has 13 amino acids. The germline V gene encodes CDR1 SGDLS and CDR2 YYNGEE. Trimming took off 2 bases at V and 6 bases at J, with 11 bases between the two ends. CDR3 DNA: TGTGCCAGCAGCGTCCAGGGGCGGAATGGCTACACCTTC. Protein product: CASSVQGRNGYTF.

Here the CDR3 DNA reads TGCGCCAGCAGGGACAGATACTCTGGAAACACCATATATTTT. Amino acid sequence: CASRDRYSGNTIYF. This rearrangement joins TRBV5-1 to TRBJ1-3; possible D gene TRBD1, 6 bases. Germline lookup yields CDR1 SGHRS and CDR2 YFSETQ. Trimming cost V 5 bases and J 0 bases, with 9 bases left between them. CDR3 length equals 14 residues.